This T cell receptor (beta chain) comes out of a study of technical replicates of blood from a few donors. Only in-frame clones appear in the TCRdb table, and some are missing; sequencing was by immunoSEQ multiplex PCR. The data show roughly 87,000 clones, approximately 93% seen once. The CDR3 has 14 amino acids. From germline, CDR1 is LNHNV and CDR2 YYDKDF (reference sequence). Trimming cost V 0 bases and J 4 bases, with 9 bases left between them. The chain recombines TRBV15 with TRBJ1-2; D might be TRBD1 (5 bases). This TCR was sampled from a human donor in good health. Sequenced: T cells isolated from PBMCs. The CDR3 region is CATSREVGAYGYTF. The CDR3, as DNA: TGTGCCACCAGCAGAGAAGTAGGGGCCTATGGCTACACCTTC.